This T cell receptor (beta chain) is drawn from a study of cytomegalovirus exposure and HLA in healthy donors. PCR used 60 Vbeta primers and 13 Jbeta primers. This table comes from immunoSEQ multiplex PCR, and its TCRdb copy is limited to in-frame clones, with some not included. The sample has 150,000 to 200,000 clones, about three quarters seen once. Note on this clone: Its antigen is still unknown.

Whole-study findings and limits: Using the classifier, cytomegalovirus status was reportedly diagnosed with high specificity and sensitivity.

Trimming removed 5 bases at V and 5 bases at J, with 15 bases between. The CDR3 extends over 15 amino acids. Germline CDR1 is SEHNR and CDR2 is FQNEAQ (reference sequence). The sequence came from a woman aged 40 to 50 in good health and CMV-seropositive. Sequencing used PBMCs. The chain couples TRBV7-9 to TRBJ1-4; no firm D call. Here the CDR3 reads CASSTVGRKNEKLFF. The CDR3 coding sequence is TGTGCCAGCAGCACAGTGGGCCGGAAAAATGAAAAACTGTTTTTT.